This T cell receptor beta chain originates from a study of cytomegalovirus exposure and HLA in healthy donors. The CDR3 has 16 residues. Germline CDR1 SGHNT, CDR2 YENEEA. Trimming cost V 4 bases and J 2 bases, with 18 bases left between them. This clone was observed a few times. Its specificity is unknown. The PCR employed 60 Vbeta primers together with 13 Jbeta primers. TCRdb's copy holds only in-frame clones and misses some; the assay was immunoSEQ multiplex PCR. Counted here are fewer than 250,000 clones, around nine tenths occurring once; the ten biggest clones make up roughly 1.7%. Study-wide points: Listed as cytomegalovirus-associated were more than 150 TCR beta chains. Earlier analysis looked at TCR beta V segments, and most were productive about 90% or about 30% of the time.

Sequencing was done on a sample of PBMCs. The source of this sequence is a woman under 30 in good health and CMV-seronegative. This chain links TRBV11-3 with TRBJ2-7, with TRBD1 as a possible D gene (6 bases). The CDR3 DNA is TGTGCCAGCAGCTCGGAACAGGGCGAGGGGACCTACGAGCAGTACTTC. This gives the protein CASSSEQGEGTYEQYF. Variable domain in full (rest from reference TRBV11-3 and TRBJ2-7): EAGVVQSPRYKIIEKKQPVAFWCNPISGHNTLYWYLQNLGQGPELLIRYENEEAVDDSQLPKDRFSAERLKGVDSTLKIQPAELGDSAVYLCASSSEQGEGTYEQYFGPGTRLTVT.